This record covers a single T cell receptor beta chain. What it recognizes is unknown. MiXCR was run by TCRdb on the reads, yielding one entry per CDR3 protein. Of about 74,000 distinct CDR3 sequences listed, around 27% were seen once; the top ten hold 59%. The sample is drawn from a study of T cell repertoires in cytomegalovirus infection. Trimming cost V 6 bases and J 4 bases, with 15 bases left between them. This CDR3 has 15 amino acids. Material: CD8+ T cells from cultured PBMCs, obtained from culture after CMV antigen stimulation. The gene calls are TRBV12-3 or TRBV12-4 and TRBJ2-2, with D possibly being TRBD2 (6 bases). This receptor was identified in a human donor in good health (CMV status not recorded). Some clones in this sample may be carry-over from other donors' samples. The CDR3 nucleotides are TGTGCCAGCAGCGTACCCCGGGAGCTCACCGGGGAGCTGTTTTTT. Translating it yields CASSVPRELTGELFF.